These 15 T cell receptor beta chains were sequenced from one sample in a study of Graves' ophthalmopathy and Graves' hyperthyroidism. The authors amplified TCR beta CDR3 regions from RNA transcripts. HTBI-primed first-round RT-PCR preceded second-round multiplex PCR. TCRdb ran MiXCR on the multiplex PCR reads and lists one entry per CDR3 protein. The sample carries some 390,000 distinct CDR3 sequences, 18% recorded once. Sequencing was done on a sample of peripheral blood. The receptors shown here come from a young woman with Graves' ophthalmopathy.

This clonotype was counted ten times or more. The rearrangement links TRBV12-3 or TRBV12-4 to TRBJ1-1; perhaps TRBD1 as D (6 bases). The CDR3 has 15 amino acids. The V gene lost 6 bases and the J gene lost 0 bases, with 14 bases spanning the gap. The CDR3 sequence is CASSPADRMNTEAFF. The DNA of the CDR3 is TGTGCCAGCAGCCCCGCCGACAGGATGAACACTGAAGCTTTCTTT.

This clonotype showed up many times. The V gene is TRBV12-3 or TRBV12-4, the J gene TRBJ1-5, with D hard to call. Between the trimmed V and J ends, which lost 2 bases and 6 bases, there was a span of 2 bases. The CDR3 has 11 residues. The CDR3 reads CASSLSQPQHF. For the CDR3, the DNA is TGTGCCAGCAGTTTAAGTCAGCCCCAGCATTTT.

This clonotype was counted ten times or more. The chain carries TRBV6-2 or TRBV6-3 and TRBJ1-6, with D possibly TRBD1 on 5 matching bases. Germline CDR1 and CDR2: MNHEY and SVGEGT. The V and J ends lost 8 bases and 10 bases respectively, with 21 bases between them. This CDR3 comprises 15 residues. The DNA of the CDR3 is TGTGCCAGCCAAAAGGGGACTATGGGAAAATCACCCCTCCACTTT. It yields the protein CASQKGTMGKSPLHF.

This clonotype was observed many times. The V call is TRBV7-2, the J call TRBJ2-7; D not certain. With 0 bases removed from V and 3 bases from J, the gap between germline ends came to 9 bases. There are 14 residues in the CDR3. Germline V lookup: CDR1 SGHTA, CDR2 FQGNSA. As DNA, the CDR3 is TGTGCCAGCAGCTTAGCGCCAGAACTCTACGAGCAGTACTTC. This sequence encodes CASSLAPELYEQYF.

This clonotype was detected ten times or more. The V call is TRBV2, the J call TRBJ2-7; 12 bases fit TRBD2. CDR3 length: 17 amino acids. Germline values: CDR1 SNHLY, CDR2 FYNNEI. The V segment lost 6 bases and the J segment 5 bases; nucleotides outside the gene matches: 14. CDR3 amino acids: CASSARPRLAGAHEQYF. In DNA, the CDR3 is TGTGCCAGCAGCGCTCGTCCACGACTAGCGGGAGCCCACGAGCAGTACTTC.

This clonotype appeared a few times. This chain connects TRBV3-1 to TRBJ1-2; D might be TRBD1 (5 bases). The CDR3 runs to 13 residues. V dropped 1 base and J dropped 3 bases, with 6 bases sitting between them. Germline values: CDR1 LGHDT, CDR2 YNNKEL (reference sequence). The chain's CDR3 is CASSQGQYYGYTF. CDR3 in DNA: TGTGCCAGCAGCCAAGGACAGTACTATGGCTACACCTTC.

This clonotype was seen many times. This chain joins TRBV5-1 and TRBJ1-5, with D hard to call. The germline CDR1 and CDR2 sequences are SGHRS and YFSETQ. With 0 bases removed from V and 3 bases from J, the gap between germline ends came to 10 bases. The CDR3 consists of 15 residues. CDR3 region: CASSLAGTDNQPQHF. The CDR3 nucleotides are TGCGCCAGCAGCTTGGCGGGAACGGACAATCAGCCCCAGCATTTT.

This clonotype was detected ten times or more. The chain couples TRBV9 to TRBJ2-5; no firm D call. With 0 bases removed from V and 5 bases from J, the gap between germline ends came to 17 bases. The CDR3 spans 16 residues. Germline V gene data show CDR1 as SGDLS and CDR2 as YYNGEE. This CDR3 reads CASSVGGARLTETQYF. CDR3 sequence (DNA): TGTGCCAGCAGCGTAGGTGGAGCCCGCTTGACGGAGACCCAGTACTTC.

In its sample, this clonotype was seen many times. The rearrangement uses TRBV7-8 and TRBJ1-5; maybe TRBD1 (6 bases). CDR3 length: 17 amino acids. CDR1 SGHVS and CDR2 FQNEAQ come from the germline V gene. V was shortened by 4 bases and J by 2 bases, with 18 bases between the two germline ends. This CDR3 is CASSSREEWTGNQPQHF. The CDR3 DNA follows: TGTGCCAGCAGCTCCCGAGAGGAATGGACAGGCAATCAGCCCCAGCATTTT.

Notes on this clonotype: A read error may account for a junction end that differs from germline. The chain is built from TRBV12-3 or TRBV12-4 and TRBJ1-2, with D possibly being TRBD1 (5 bases). The CDR3 sequence is 13 residues long. CDR3 region: CASSSTTTGEEAF. For the CDR3, the DNA is TGTGCCAGCAGTTCAACGACTACAGGCGAAGAGGCCTTC.

Worth noting for this clonotype: This could be a read error, since a much larger clone is one nucleotide away. Since no conserved phenylalanine or tryptophan closes the CDR3, a read error is the likely cause. The rearrangement links TRBV11-2 to TRBJ1-1, with no clear D. Trimming left V 0 bases short and J 4 bases short, with 9 bases between. There are 14 residues in the CDR3. Germline V CDR1 and CDR2: SGHAT, FQNNGV. The CDR3 DNA follows: TGTGCCAGCAGCTTAGAGGGCGCGGCCACTGAAGCTTTCGTT. It translates to CASSLEGAATEAFV.

This clonotype was recorded many times. This chain links TRBV20-1 with TRBJ2-7; the D is unclear. Trimming took 3 bases from V and 6 from J, leaving 15 bases between them. Germline CDR1 reads DFQATT; CDR2 reads SNEGSKA (reference sequence). The CDR3 spans 13 residues. The CDR3 region is CSASLKGFREQYF. The CDR3 DNA sequence: TGCAGTGCTAGCCTGAAGGGTTTTCGCGAGCAGTACTTC.

This clonotype was seen ten or more times. V is TRBV18 and J is TRBJ2-5; 9 bases match TRBD1. V shed 6 bases, J shed 0 bases, and the junction held 5 bases outside the gene matches. This CDR3 is built from 15 residues. Germline-derived CDR1 and CDR2 are KGHSH and LQKENI. CDR3 coding DNA: TGTGCCAGCTCCGGACAGGGGACGTACCAAGAGACCCAGTACTTC. It is translated as CASSGQGTYQETQYF.

This clonotype was seen many times. A much bigger clone sits one base away, suggesting this may be a read error. The chain has TRBV10-3 and TRBJ1-5, with unresolved D. The J call is in doubt because the DNA end fits TRBJ2-3 better. Germline CDR1 reads ENHRY; CDR2 reads SYGVKD. This CDR3 contains 15 residues. This CDR3 is CAISESAGPGQPQYF. DNA of the CDR3: TGTGCCATCAGTGAGTCGGCAGGACCAGGCCAGCCCCAGTATTTT.

This clonotype was counted ten times or more. The chain uses TRBV12-3 or TRBV12-4 and TRBJ1-1; possible D gene TRBD1, 5 bases. The CDR3 is 15 residues long. The germline V and J ends were trimmed by 6 bases and 7 bases, with 21 bases remaining between them. Written as DNA, the CDR3 is TGTGCCAGCAGACCAGGTGTAGGGGCGGGTGGTGAAGCTTTCTTT. It is translated as CASRPGVGAGGEAFF.